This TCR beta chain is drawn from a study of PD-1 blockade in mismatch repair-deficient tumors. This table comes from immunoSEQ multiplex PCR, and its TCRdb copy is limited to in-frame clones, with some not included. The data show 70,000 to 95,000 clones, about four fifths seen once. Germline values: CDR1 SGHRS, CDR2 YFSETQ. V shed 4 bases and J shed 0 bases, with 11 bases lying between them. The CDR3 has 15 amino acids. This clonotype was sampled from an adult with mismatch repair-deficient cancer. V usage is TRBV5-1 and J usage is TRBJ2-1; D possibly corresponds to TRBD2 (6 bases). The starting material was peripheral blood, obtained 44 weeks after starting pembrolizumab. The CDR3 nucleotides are TGCGCCAGCAGCCGAGCTAGCGTCTCCTACAATGAGCAGTTCTTC. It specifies CASSRASVSYNEQFF.